The 29 T cell receptor beta chains in this list originate from one sample, sequenced in a study of T cell repertoires in aging, cancer and after chemotherapy. Rearranged V-D-J TRB sequences were amplified with a mixed TRB-A/B primer pool. TCRdb ran MiXCR on the multiplex PCR reads and lists one entry per CDR3 protein. The sample shows 2,000 to 2,500 distinct CDR3 sequences, about 51% of them seen only once. TCR beta rearrangements were amplified from peripheral blood genomic DNA. The sample comprised blood. These receptors all stem from a human donor with a blood cancer. The donor label of this sample is uncertain.

The chain uses TRBV6-6 and TRBJ2-2; D not resolved. Per the germline V gene, CDR1 is MNHNY and CDR2 is SVGAGI (reference sequence). The CDR3 extends over 16 amino acids. Trimming pared 6 bases from V and 4 bases from J, leaving 18 bases between. The DNA of the CDR3 is TGTGCCAGCAGGCCCCGTCGGCAGATTATCACCGGGGAGCTGTTTTTT. This codes for CASRPRRQIITGELFF.

The CDR3: CASTQGLRGSYNSPLHF. The CDR3 bases are TGCGCCAGCACCCAGGGTTTGAGGGGGTCCTATAATTCACCCCTCCACTTT. The rearrangement uses TRBV4-3 and TRBJ1-6; a weak D match, TRBD1 (6 bases). Germline V gene sequence: CDR1 LGHNA, CDR2 YSLEER. Trimming removed 7 bases from V and 1 base from J, with 17 bases in between. This CDR3 contains 17 residues.

This chain joins TRBV6-6 and TRBJ2-1; TRBD1 aligns across 10 bases. This CDR3 spans 17 amino acids. Germline V lookup: CDR1 MNHNY, CDR2 SVGAGI (reference sequence). J lost 6 bases, V lost 2 bases, and 10 bases had no gene match. The CDR3 DNA sequence: TGTGCCAGCAGTTACATTTCGTTGGGACAGGGGAGCAATGAGCAGTTCTTC. Translation gives CASSYISLGQGSNEQFF.

This clonotype was seen once. V is TRBV5-6 and J is TRBJ2-2; a weak D match, TRBD2 (6 bases). CDR3 size: 16 residues. Looked up from germline, CDR1 is SGHDT and CDR2 is YYEEEE. The germline V and J ends were trimmed by 6 bases and 3 bases, with 18 bases remaining between them. CDR3 bases: TGTGCCAGCACCTCCGCCGTGGGACTCCACACCGGGGAGCTGTTTTTT. The encoded protein is CASTSAVGLHTGELFF.

Only one count was recorded for this clonotype. The J gene is TRBJ1-5, the V gene TRBV6-2 or TRBV6-3; D gene ambiguous. Germline V gene sequence: CDR1 MNHEY, CDR2 SVGEGT. Trimming stripped 5 bases from V and 0 bases from J, with 11 bases between. CDR3 length: 15 residues. The CDR3 sequence: CASSLRPSSNQPQHF. The CDR3 DNA follows: TGTGCCAGCAGTCTTAGACCGAGTAGCAATCAGCCCCAGCATTTT.

By sample fraction, this clonotype is medium-sized (0.01 to 0.1%). The chain uses TRBV20-1 and TRBJ1-5; 8 nucleotides match TRBD1. The ends lost 0 bases at V and 0 bases at J; junction bases unmatched: 7. The CDR3 has 17 amino acids. Germline lookup yields CDR1 DFQATT and CDR2 SNEGSKA (reference sequence). Here the CDR3 reads CSARDRDRNHSNQPQHF. The CDR3 DNA reads as TGCAGTGCTAGAGATCGGGACAGGAACCATAGCAATCAGCCCCAGCATTTT.

The V call is TRBV11-3, the J call TRBJ2-5; weak D call: TRBD1 (6 bases). V lost 4 bases and J 4 bases, leaving 25 bases between the germline ends. CDR3 size: 18 residues. Germline values: CDR1 SGHNT, CDR2 YENEEA. The CDR3 coding sequence is TGTGCCAGCAGCTCTTTCCTAGCTCAGGGGATAGTATCAGAGACCCAGTACTTC. This gives the protein CASSSFLAQGIVSETQYF.

The rearrangement joins TRBV6-1 to TRBJ1-4, with D unclear. Trimming cost V 2 bases and J 5 bases, with 6 bases left between them. Per germline, CDR1 MNHNS and CDR2 SASEGT. The CDR3 totals 13 residues. As DNA, the CDR3 is TGTGCCAGCAGTGAACGGGAAAATGAAAAACTGTTTTTT. This gives the protein CASSERENEKLFF.

This clonotype was found a few times. Sequence at one end of the junction differs from germline and may be a read error. The chain couples TRBV6-5 to TRBJ1-5, with 11 bases aligning to TRBD1. Germline V lookup: CDR1 MNHEY, CDR2 SVGAGI. The CDR3 length is 16 residues. The CDR3 region is CAISEWGQGDDQPQHF. CDR3 bases: TGTGCCATCAGTGAGTGGGGACAGGGGGATGATCAGCCCCAGCATTTT.

The V gene is TRBV13, the J gene TRBJ1-1; D ambiguous. The V and J ends lost 2 bases and 3 bases respectively, with 16 bases between them. Germline CDR1 reads PRHDT; CDR2 reads FYEKMQ (reference sequence). The CDR3 spans 16 residues. CDR3 bases: TGTGCCAGCAGCTTAACCCGGCGGAGGGCGGACACTGAAGCTTTCTTT. Its translation is CASSLTRRRADTEAFF.

This clonotype appeared a few times. The chain uses TRBV20-1 and TRBJ1-3; 9 bases align to TRBD1. The junction had 5 bases not matched to a gene; V was cut back by 4 bases and J by 1 base. The V gene's germline CDR1 is DFQATT and CDR2 SNEGSKA (reference sequence). There are 15 residues in the CDR3. CDR3 residues: CSAIRDRASGNTIYF. DNA of the CDR3: TGCAGTGCTATCCGGGACAGGGCTTCTGGAAACACCATATATTTT.

The gene calls are TRBV15 and TRBJ1-4; unclear D gene. V was cut by 0 bases and J by 2 bases, with 10 bases left in between. Germline CDR1 reads LNHNV; CDR2 reads YYDKDF (reference sequence). The length of the CDR3 is 16 residues. DNA for the CDR3: TGTGCCACCAGCAGAGAAAAGTACAGTACTAATGAAAAACTGTTTTTT. Protein product: CATSREKYSTNEKLFF. Full variable domain (rest looked up from reference TRBV15 and TRBJ1-4): DAMVIQNPRYQVTQFGKPVTLSCSQTLNHNVMYWYQQKSSQAPKLLFHYYDKDFNNEADTPDNFQSRRPNTSFCFLDIRSPGLGDTAMYLCATSREKYSTNEKLFFGSGTQLSVL.

A few counts support this clonotype. This chain uses TRBV24-1 with TRBJ1-4; the match to TRBD1 covers 8 bases. Trimming at V came to 4 bases and at J to 8 bases, leaving 2 bases not matched to a gene. The CDR3 has 13 amino acids. Germline CDR1 and CDR2: KGHDR and SFDVKD. CDR3 residues: CATSEDRAEKLFF. The CDR3 region has the DNA TGTGCCACCAGTGAGGACAGGGCCGAAAAACTGTTTTTT.

The chain is built from TRBV5-1 and TRBJ2-7; 10 nucleotides align to TRBD2. The V and J ends lost 0 bases and 3 bases, in that order; junction bases with no gene match: 6. This CDR3 has 16 residues. CDR1 and CDR2 (germline): SGHRS, YFSETQ. This chain's CDR3 is CASSLVAGGLNYEQYF. The CDR3 nucleotides read TGCGCCAGCAGCTTGGTAGCGGGGGGCCTCAACTACGAGCAGTACTTC. Based on the CDR3 plus reference TRBV5-1 and TRBJ2-7, the full variable domain is KAGVTQTPRYLIKTRGQQVTLSCSPISGHRSVSWYQQTPGQGLQFLFEYFSETQRNKGNFPGRFSGRQFSNSRSEMNVSTLELGDSALYLCASSLVAGGLNYEQYFGPGTRLTVT.

V gene TRBV5-5 combines with J gene TRBJ2-7, with D possibly matching TRBD2 (6 bases). The CDR3 covers 13 residues. V dropped 5 bases and J dropped 5 bases, with 14 bases sitting between them. Germline lookup yields CDR1 SGHKS and CDR2 YYEKEE (reference sequence). CDR3: CASSLADTDEQYF. For the CDR3, the DNA is TGTGCCAGCAGTTTAGCGGACACGGACGAGCAGTACTTC. Full variable domain (outside the CDR3, taken from reference TRBV5-5 and TRBJ2-7): DAGVTQSPTHLIKTRGQQVTLRCSPISGHKSVSWYQQVLGQGPQFIFQYYEKEERGRGNFPDRFSARQFPNYSSELNVNALLLGDSALYLCASSLADTDEQYFGPGTRLTVT.

The V call is TRBV13, the J call TRBJ1-4, with D hard to call. CDR3 length: 15 residues. Germline CDR1 reads PRHDT; CDR2 reads FYEKMQ (reference sequence). The V end lost 2 bases, the J end lost 0 bases, and 7 bases lay between the germline ends. CDR3 region: CASSLKVPTNEKLFF. CDR3 in DNA: TGTGCCAGCAGCTTAAAAGTCCCAACTAATGAAAAACTGTTTTTT.

This sequence joins TRBV11-3 and TRBJ2-1; TRBD2 matches at 7 bases. This CDR3 has 19 amino acids. Trimming cost V 5 bases and J 9 bases; bases outside gene matches: 25. Germline V CDR1 and CDR2: SGHNT, YENEEA. The CDR3 protein is CASSPWSDLREFVEVEQFF. The CDR3, as DNA: TGTGCCAGCAGCCCCTGGTCGGACTTGCGGGAGTTTGTGGAGGTTGAGCAGTTCTTC.

The V call is TRBV6-1, the J call TRBJ1-2; no definite D call. Between the trimmed V and J ends, which lost 2 bases and 4 bases, there was a span of 20 bases. Germline V gene sequence: CDR1 MNHNS, CDR2 SASEGT. The CDR3 runs to 17 residues. The CDR3 is CASSESRLLQRSYGYTF. Written as DNA, the CDR3 is TGTGCCAGCAGTGAAAGCCGACTACTCCAACGGAGCTATGGCTACACCTTC.

This clonotype was found a few times. The chain has TRBV10-3 and TRBJ2-1; 14 nucleotides align to TRBD2. CDR3 size: 16 residues. CDR1 is ENHRY and CDR2 is SYGVKD in the germline V gene. The V and J ends lost 6 bases and 8 bases, in that order; junction bases with no gene match: 9. The CDR3 bases are TGTGCCATCAGGGGGACTAGCGGGAGTAAAAGGGATGAGCAGTTCTTC. It is translated as CAIRGTSGSKRDEQFF.

The V and J genes are TRBV18 and TRBJ1-1; perhaps TRBD1 as D (6 bases). Germline CDR1 and CDR2: KGHSH and LQKENI. The V gene lost 2 bases and the J gene lost 1 base, with 11 bases spanning the gap. This CDR3 has 15 residues. CDR3 nucleotides: TGTGCCAGCTCACCAAACCCGACAGGGAACACTGAAGCTTTCTTT. Protein product: CASSPNPTGNTEAFF.

The gene calls are TRBV7-9 and TRBJ1-6; D is uncertain. Germline CDR1 and CDR2: SEHNR and FQNEAQ (reference sequence). CDR3 length: 14 residues. V was clipped by 1 base and J by 7 bases, with 8 bases between them. For the CDR3, the DNA is TGTGCCAGCAGCTTAGTAGTCGGGAATTCACCCCTCCACTTT. Its translation is CASSLVVGNSPLHF. Based on the CDR3 plus reference TRBV7-9 and TRBJ1-6, the full variable domain is DTGVSQNPRHKITKRGQNVTFRCDPISEHNRLYWYRQTLGQGPEFLTYFQNEAQLEKSRLLSDRFSAERPKGSFSTLEIQRTEQGDSAMYLCASSLVVGNSPLHFGNGTRLTVT.

The chain employs TRBV18 and TRBJ2-3; D might be TRBD1 (6 bases). The germline V gene encodes CDR1 KGHSH and CDR2 LQKENI. With 4 bases removed from V and 3 bases from J, the gap between germline ends came to 14 bases. This CDR3 is built from 15 residues. This CDR3 is CASSHWSGQTDTQYF. CDR3 coding DNA: TGTGCCAGCTCACATTGGTCCGGACAGACAGATACGCAGTATTTT.

V is TRBV11-1 and J is TRBJ2-7; TRBD1 aligns across 8 bases. The CDR3 is made up of 18 amino acids. From germline, CDR1 is SGHAT and CDR2 FQDESV (reference sequence). Trimming cost V 0 bases and J 1 base; bases outside gene matches: 11. The CDR3 nucleotides are TGTGCCAGCAGCTTAGCCCCCTCGACAGGGGTCATTTCCTACGAGCAGTACTTC. It yields the protein CASSLAPSTGVISYEQYF.

By share, this clonotype counts as large. The genes are TRBV27 and TRBJ2-5; 7 nucleotides align to TRBD2. Germline V CDR1 and CDR2: MNHEY, SMNVEV (reference sequence). The CDR3 totals 16 residues. V lost 3 bases and J lost 5; bases outside the gene matches: 12. The chain's CDR3 is CASSFLGAGVRETQYF. For the CDR3, the DNA is TGTGCCAGCAGTTTCCTCGGTGCGGGGGTGAGGGAGACCCAGTACTTC.

This clonotype was seen a few times. The rearrangement uses TRBV20-1 and TRBJ2-3; 9 positions agree with TRBD2. This CDR3 is built from 14 residues. Germline V gene data show CDR1 as DFQATT and CDR2 as SNEGSKA (reference sequence). The V gene end was trimmed by 4 bases and the J gene end by 5 bases; junction bases not matched to a gene: 7. For the CDR3, the DNA is TGCAGTGCTAAGGAGCGGGGGGCCAGAGATACGCAGTATTTT. The encoded protein is CSAKERGARDTQYF.

Sample share makes this clonotype large. The rearrangement joins TRBV29-1 to TRBJ1-2; possibly TRBD1 for D (5 bases). Trimming cost V 0 bases and J 5 bases, with 10 bases left between them. Germline loops: CDR1 SQVTM, CDR2 ANQGSEA. This CDR3 is 13 amino acids long. The CDR3 is CSVEEKGLYGYTF. As DNA, the CDR3 is TGCAGCGTTGAAGAAAAGGGGTTGTATGGCTACACCTTC.

The sample holds a few counts of this clonotype. V usage is TRBV12-3 or TRBV12-4 and J usage is TRBJ2-5; unclear D gene. The CDR3 totals 13 residues. V lost 0 bases, J lost 1 base, and 3 bases lay in between. Here the CDR3 reads CASSLALQETQYF. Here the CDR3 DNA reads TGTGCCAGCAGTTTAGCCCTCCAAGAGACCCAGTACTTC.

In its sample, this clonotype is medium-sized. In DNA form, the CDR3 reads TGTGCCAGCTCACCAGATAAAGAGCAGTACTTC. It codes for CASSPDKEQYF. The chain carries TRBV18 and TRBJ2-7, with D hard to call. Germline CDR1 KGHSH, CDR2 LQKENI. The CDR3 length is 11 residues. The ends were cut back, 2 bases at V and 7 bases at J, with 6 bases in the middle.

By share, this clonotype counts as large. This chain links TRBV19 with TRBJ2-1; D not resolved. This CDR3 has 15 amino acids. CDR1 and CDR2 from the germline V gene are LNHDA and SQIVND (reference sequence). V lost 4 bases to trimming and J lost 7 bases, with 17 bases between them. In nucleotides, the CDR3 is TGTGCCAGTAGTAGCGGTGGGATCGGCGAAAATGAGCAGTTCTTC. Translated, it gives CASSSGGIGENEQFF.